Following are 23 T cell receptor beta chains from one sample sequenced in a study of shared clonotypes between healthy human individuals. Clones were read by immunoSEQ multiplex PCR, and TCRdb kept only the in-frame ones, dropping some. This table has roughly 2.2 million clones, 85% to 95% appearing once. What was sequenced was naive CD4+ T cells from PBMCs. Subset described: CD45RA+ positively selected. The receptors stem from a man between 18 and 35 years old in good health. Some clones in this sample may be carry-over from other donors' samples.

The table lists this clone with a count of one. The rearrangement joins TRBV5-1 to TRBJ1-3, with 7 bases aligning to TRBD1. Germline lookup yields CDR1 SGHRS and CDR2 YFSETQ. This CDR3 is built from 14 residues. V shed 5 bases, J shed 4 bases, and the junction held 6 bases outside the gene matches. The CDR3 sequence is CASREQGLGNTIYF. CDR3 nucleotide sequence: TGCGCCAGCAGAGAACAGGGGCTCGGAAACACCATATATTTT. Complete variable domain (other parts from reference TRBV5-1 and TRBJ1-3): KAGVTQTPRYLIKTRGQQVTLSCSPISGHRSVSWYQQTPGQGLQFLFEYFSETQRNKGNFPGRFSGRQFSNSRSEMNVSTLELGDSALYLCASREQGLGNTIYFGEGSWLTVV.

The chain recombines TRBV5-1 with TRBJ2-1, with D perhaps assigned TRBD1 or TRBD2 (5 bases each). This CDR3 is 15 amino acids long. Germline-derived CDR1 and CDR2 are SGHRS and YFSETQ. Trimming pared 0 bases from V and 5 bases from J, leaving 12 bases between. The CDR3 spells CASSLGGTDHNEQFF. The DNA of the CDR3 is TGCGCCAGCAGCTTGGGAGGGACCGATCACAATGAGCAGTTCTTC. Complete variable domain (other parts from reference TRBV5-1 and TRBJ2-1): KAGVTQTPRYLIKTRGQQVTLSCSPISGHRSVSWYQQTPGQGLQFLFEYFSETQRNKGNFPGRFSGRQFSNSRSEMNVSTLELGDSALYLCASSLGGTDHNEQFFGPGTRLTVL.

V usage is TRBV18 and J usage is TRBJ2-3; 15 bases match TRBD2. The CDR3 loop spans 17 amino acids. V trimming: 3 bases; J trimming: 3 bases; junction bases outside the gene matches: 4. The germline CDR1 and CDR2 sequences are KGHSH and LQKENI. This CDR3 reads CASSPQGLAGGTDTQYF. The CDR3 nucleotides read TGTGCCAGCTCACCTCAGGGACTAGCGGGAGGAACAGATACGCAGTATTTT.

The chain joins TRBV6-6 to TRBJ1-1, with 8 bases fitting TRBD1. V trimming: 6 bases; J trimming: 0 bases; junction bases outside the gene matches: 6. CDR1 and CDR2 from the germline V gene are MNHNY and SVGAGI (reference sequence). CDR3 length: 15 residues. The CDR3 bases are TGTGCCAGCAGCCCCAGGACAGGGTTGAACACTGAAGCTTTCTTT. It is translated as CASSPRTGLNTEAFF.

This clone was detected once. The genes are TRBV7-7 and TRBJ1-3; TRBD1 matches at 9 bases. With V trimmed by 5 bases and J by 1 base, 9 bases remained unmatched. This CDR3 has 17 amino acids. CDR1 SSHAT and CDR2 FNYEAQ come from the germline V gene (reference sequence). The CDR3 DNA sequence: TGTGCCAGCAGCCCAGGGATGGGACAGGGATCTGGAAACACCATATATTTT. Its translation is CASSPGMGQGSGNTIYF.

The gene calls are TRBV19 and TRBJ2-6, with D hard to call. Trimming took 2 bases from V and 5 from J, leaving 7 bases between them. The CDR3 contains 14 residues. Germline-derived CDR1 and CDR2 are LNHDA and SQIVND (reference sequence). The CDR3 DNA follows: TGTGCCAGTAGTATACCCCAGCGGGCCAACGTCCTGACTTTC. It encodes CASSIPQRANVLTF.

The chain carries TRBV5-1 and TRBJ2-2; D call uncertain. The germline gives CDR1 SGHRS, CDR2 YFSETQ. V shed 3 bases and J shed 5 bases, with 14 bases lying between them. This CDR3 spans 15 amino acids. CDR3 sequence (DNA): TGCGCCAGCAGCTCCCTCACATCTACGACCGGGGAGCTGTTTTTT. Protein: CASSSLTSTTGELFF.

The rearrangement uses TRBV7-9 and TRBJ2-1, with 11 nucleotides matching TRBD2. In germline, CDR1 is SEHNR, CDR2 FQNEAQ (reference sequence). J gave up 0 bases and V 5 bases, and 3 bases lay outside the gene matches. The CDR3 totals 16 residues. The CDR3 sequence is CASSGLAGRSYNEQFF. CDR3 DNA sequence: TGTGCCAGCAGCGGACTAGCGGGCCGCTCCTACAATGAGCAGTTCTTC. Filled out from reference TRBV7-9 and TRBJ2-1, the complete variable domain reads DTGVSQNPRHKITKRGQNVTFRCDPISEHNRLYWYRQTLGQGPEFLTYFQNEAQLEKSRLLSDRFSAERPKGSFSTLEIQRTEQGDSAMYLCASSGLAGRSYNEQFFGPGTRLTVL.

This clone was seen just once. Other DNA sequences in the same sample also yield this CDR3. The J gene is TRBJ2-7, the V gene TRBV9; 8 bases are shared with TRBD2. The trim removed 2 bases at V and 4 bases at J, leaving 8 bases unmatched. The CDR3 is 15 residues long. CDR1 and CDR2 from the germline V gene are SGDLS and YYNGEE. This CDR3 reads CASSVGGAGAYEQYF. The CDR3 coding sequence is TGTGCCAGCAGCGTCGGCGGAGCGGGAGCGTACGAGCAGTACTTC.

CDR3 amino acids: CAIRRGQGETQYF. CDR3 in DNA: TGTGCCATCAGGAGGGGCCAAGGAGAGACCCAGTACTTC. The chain carries TRBV10-3 and TRBJ2-5; D is perhaps TRBD1 or TRBD2 (5 bases each). V lost 6 bases and J 4 bases, leaving 12 bases between the germline ends. Germline V gene lookup returns CDR1 ENHRY and CDR2 SYGVKD. CDR3 length equals 13 residues.

The rearrangement links TRBV19 to TRBJ1-2; D is undetermined. Germline V gene lookup returns CDR1 LNHDA and CDR2 SQIVND (reference sequence). The CDR3 consists of 17 residues. V was cut by 2 bases and J by 0 bases, with 16 bases left in between. CDR3: CASSIIGQINPNYGYTF. CDR3 DNA sequence: TGTGCCAGTAGTATAATTGGCCAGATAAATCCTAACTATGGCTACACCTTC.

The V and J genes are TRBV18 and TRBJ1-2; D is unresolved. CDR1 and CDR2 from the germline V gene are KGHSH and LQKENI. With 1 base removed from V and 2 bases from J, the gap between germline ends came to 5 bases. The CDR3 extends over 13 amino acids. CDR3: CASSPQENYGYTF. Here the CDR3 DNA reads TGTGCCAGCTCACCACAGGAGAACTATGGCTACACCTTC. Together with reference TRBV18 and TRBJ1-2, the CDR3 gives the full variable domain: NAGVMQNPRHLVRRRGQEARLRCSPMKGHSHVYWYRQLPEEGLKFMVYLQKENIIDESGMPKERFSAEFPKEGPSILRIQQVVRGDSAAYFCASSPQENYGYTFGSGTRLTVV.

The rearrangement joins TRBV15 to TRBJ2-2; TRBD1 is a possible D gene (6 bases). This CDR3 has 16 amino acids. Germline V lookup: CDR1 LNHNV, CDR2 YYDKDF (reference sequence). V was clipped by 2 bases and J by 7 bases, with 17 bases between them. Here the CDR3 DNA reads TGTGCCACCAGCAGAAGGGCAGGGGCGAACCTCGGGGAGCTGTTTTTT. Amino acid sequence: CATSRRAGANLGELFF. The full variable domain, completed using reference TRBV15 and TRBJ2-2, is DAMVIQNPRYQVTQFGKPVTLSCSQTLNHNVMYWYQQKSSQAPKLLFHYYDKDFNNEADTPDNFQSRRPNTSFCFLDIRSPGLGDTAMYLCATSRRAGANLGELFFGEGSRLTVL.

CDR3 sequence (DNA): TGTGCCAGCAGTGGCCTGGGGGGCGCTTTCTTT. Amino acid sequence: CASSGLGGAFF. The V gene is TRBV27, the J gene TRBJ1-1, with D possibly matching TRBD1 (6 bases). From germline, CDR1 is MNHEY and CDR2 SMNVEV (reference sequence). Between the trimmed V and J ends, which lost 5 bases and 11 bases, there was a span of 12 bases. CDR3 length equals 11 residues.

Regarding this clone: This specimen includes other DNA sequences encoding the same CDR3. V is TRBV5-1 and J is TRBJ2-7; a possible D gene is TRBD2 (6 bases). The CDR3 loop spans 15 amino acids. Per the germline V gene, CDR1 is SGHRS and CDR2 is YFSETQ. Trimming shortened V by 0 bases and J by 5 bases, and 15 bases separated the two germline ends. The CDR3 sequence: CASSLVGTGEDEQYF. CDR3 coding DNA: TGCGCCAGCAGCTTGGTCGGGACGGGGGAAGACGAGCAGTACTTC.

The J gene is TRBJ2-2, the V gene TRBV5-1; TRBD2 aligns across 15 bases. Germline CDR1 SGHRS, CDR2 YFSETQ. CDR3 length: 16 residues. J was trimmed by 7 bases and V by 4 bases; bases with no gene match: 5. The CDR3 here is CASSAGLAGGVGELFF. The CDR3 DNA is TGCGCCAGCAGCGCCGGACTAGCGGGAGGGGTCGGGGAGCTGTTTTTT.

The chain couples TRBV13 to TRBJ2-7; 8 bases are shared with TRBD1. The ends lost 5 bases at V and 1 base at J; junction bases unmatched: 7. The CDR3 is 15 amino acids. The germline CDR1 and CDR2 sequences are PRHDT and FYEKMQ (reference sequence). The CDR3 region is CASSQDRGDSYEQYF. CDR3 coding DNA: TGTGCCAGCAGCCAAGACAGGGGCGATTCCTACGAGCAGTACTTC. The full variable domain, with the rest looked up from reference TRBV13 and TRBJ2-7, is AAGVIQSPRHLIKEKRETATLKCYPIPRHDTVYWYQQGPGQDPQFLISFYEKMQSDKGSIPDRFSAQQFSDYHSELNMSSLELGDSALYFCASSQDRGDSYEQYFGPGTRLTVT.

The chain combines TRBV5-8 with TRBJ1-4; D is possibly TRBD1 (6 bases). Germline CDR1 and CDR2: SGHTS and YDEGEE. Trimming cost V 0 bases and J 7 bases, with 10 bases left between them. This CDR3 region has 14 residues. CDR3 DNA sequence: TGTGCCAGCAGCTTGGGCCGAGGGGGTGAAAAACTGTTTTTT. Translating gives CASSLGRGGEKLFF.

This clone has just one count. The J gene is TRBJ1-3, the V gene TRBV9, with 8 bases identical to TRBD1. J gave up 4 bases and V 3 bases, and 6 bases lay outside the gene matches. The CDR3 runs to 15 residues. Germline CDR1 reads SGDLS; CDR2 reads YYNGEE. CDR3 in amino acids: CASSDRTGIGNTIYF. The CDR3 nucleotides are TGTGCCAGCAGCGATAGGACAGGGATAGGAAACACCATATATTTT.

The CDR3 loop reads CASSFQGAATEAFF. CDR3 sequence (DNA): TGCGCCAGCAGCTTCCAGGGGGCTGCCACTGAAGCTTTCTTT. The V and J genes are TRBV5-1 and TRBJ1-1; 8 nucleotides align to TRBD1. The V gene end was trimmed by 2 bases and the J gene end by 4 bases; junction bases not matched to a gene: 4. Germline V CDR1 and CDR2: SGHRS, YFSETQ. The CDR3 has 14 residues. The variable domain in full, completed from reference TRBV5-1 and TRBJ1-1, reads KAGVTQTPRYLIKTRGQQVTLSCSPISGHRSVSWYQQTPGQGLQFLFEYFSETQRNKGNFPGRFSGRQFSNSRSEMNVSTLELGDSALYLCASSFQGAATEAFFGQGTRLTVV.

The V gene is TRBV30, the J gene TRBJ2-7, with TRBD1 identical over 11 bases. Per the germline V gene, CDR1 is GTSNPN and CDR2 is SVGIG (reference sequence). The CDR3 runs to 15 residues. With V trimmed by 1 base and J by 4 bases, 6 bases remained unmatched. DNA of the CDR3: TGTGCCTGGAGTGCAGGGACAGGGGGAATTTACGAGCAGTACTTC. Its translation is CAWSAGTGGIYEQYF.

The chain joins TRBV19 to TRBJ1-2; D is unclear. Germline V lookup: CDR1 LNHDA, CDR2 SQIVND (reference sequence). V lost 9 bases, J lost 5 bases, and 13 bases lay in between. The CDR3 runs to 12 residues. The chain's CDR3 is CASQEGVYGYTF. Here the CDR3 DNA reads TGTGCCAGCCAAGAGGGCGTTTATGGCTACACCTTC.

This clone was picked up a small number of times. The rearrangement uses TRBV6-5 and TRBJ1-1; no reliable D call. In germline, CDR1 is MNHEY, CDR2 SVGAGI. Between the trimmed V and J ends, which lost 6 bases and 5 bases, there was a span of 13 bases. The CDR3 contains 13 residues. Written as DNA, the CDR3 is TGTGCCAGCAGGAATAGGGTGGGTACTGAAGCTTTCTTT. Its translation: CASRNRVGTEAFF.